These 15 T cell receptor beta chains were sequenced from one sample in a study of T cell responses to AZD1222 COVID-19 vaccine. TCRdb keeps only in-frame clones here, not all; method: immunoSEQ multiplex PCR. The table records approximately 100,000 clones, roughly nine tenths of them present only once. Material: peripheral blood, obtained on day 0 of AZD1222 vaccination. The receptors were gathered from an adult in good health.

The genes are TRBV10-3 and TRBJ2-1, with 10 bases that match TRBD2. This CDR3 spans 13 amino acids. V shed 8 bases and J 6 bases; nucleotides not matched to a gene: 4. Germline values: CDR1 ENHRY, CDR2 SYGVKD. CDR3 amino acids: CAILAGGPNEQFF. In nucleotides, the CDR3 is TGTGCCATCTTAGCGGGGGGTCCCAATGAGCAGTTCTTC.

The chain is built from TRBV19 and TRBJ1-4; TRBD1 agrees at 8 bases. This CDR3 comprises 15 residues. Unmatched junction bases numbered 11, after V lost 4 bases and J lost 10 bases. Germline loops: CDR1 LNHDA, CDR2 SQIVND (reference sequence). CDR3 sequence (DNA): TGTGCCAGTAGTACCCGGACAGGGACCAGCGGAAAACTGTTTTTT. Its translation is CASSTRTGTSGKLFF. Filled out from reference TRBV19 and TRBJ1-4, the complete variable domain reads DGGITQSPKYLFRKEGQNVTLSCEQNLNHDAMYWYRQDPGQGLRLIYYSQIVNDFQKGDIAEGYSVSREKKESFPLTVTSAQKNPTAFYLCASSTRTGTSGKLFFGSGTQLSVL.

J is TRBJ2-5 and V is TRBV5-4; 8 bases line up with TRBD2. This CDR3 region has 16 residues. Germline lookup yields CDR1 SGHNT and CDR2 YYREEE (reference sequence). Unmatched junction bases numbered 16, after V lost 4 bases and J lost 8 bases. CDR3: CASSTFAGGLDLTQYF. The DNA of the CDR3 is TGTGCCAGCAGCACCTTCGCCGGGGGACTAGATCTTACCCAGTACTTC.

This clone was seen only a few times. The chain's CDR3 is CASSGVNQPQHF. CDR3 nucleotide sequence: TGTGCCAGCAGTGGGGTTAATCAGCCCCAGCATTTT. V gene TRBV27 combines with J gene TRBJ1-5; D gene ambiguous. Trimming removed 5 bases from V and 4 bases from J, with 6 bases in between. The germline gives CDR1 MNHEY, CDR2 SMNVEV (reference sequence). CDR3 length: 12 amino acids.

The chain has TRBV20-1 and TRBJ2-7, with 9 bases identical to TRBD2. Germline CDR1 reads DFQATT; CDR2 reads SNEGSKA (reference sequence). The trim removed 3 bases at V and 4 bases at J, leaving 7 bases unmatched. The CDR3 spans 14 residues. The CDR3 loop is CSASIEAGGYEQYF. For the CDR3, the DNA is TGCAGTGCTAGTATCGAAGCGGGGGGTTACGAGCAGTACTTC.

The rearrangement uses TRBV12-3 or TRBV12-4 and TRBJ1-1; D is uncertain. Trimming pared 7 bases from V and 2 bases from J, leaving 2 bases between. The CDR3 runs 10 residues. The CDR3 sequence is CASNNTEAFF. Here the CDR3 DNA reads TGTGCCAGCAATAACACTGAAGCTTTCTTT.

Concerning this clone: The same CDR3 can be traced to other DNA sequences in this sample. The V gene is TRBV7-8, the J gene TRBJ2-3, with TRBD2 matching over 8 bases. Per germline, CDR1 SGHVS and CDR2 FQNEAQ. The CDR3 covers 14 residues. The trim removed 5 bases at V and 2 bases at J, leaving 3 bases unmatched. CDR3 DNA sequence: TGTGCCAGCAGCCGAGCGGGGGCCACAGATACGCAGTATTTT. Its protein is CASSRAGATDTQYF.

The chain is built from TRBV4-1 and TRBJ1-4, with no clear D. Germline V gene data show CDR1 as MGHRA and CDR2 as YSYEKL. This CDR3 region has 14 residues. V was shortened by 3 bases and J by 14 bases, with 19 bases between the two germline ends. In DNA form, the CDR3 reads TGCGCCAGCAGCCAGATACTATCCGCCTTCTGGCTGTTTTTT. It is translated as CASSQILSAFWLFF.

The chain is built from TRBV7-2 and TRBJ2-1; 8 bases agree with TRBD1. V was clipped by 2 bases and J by 15 bases; unmatched bases: 6. CDR1 and CDR2 from the germline V gene are SGHTA and FQGNSA. There are 12 residues in the CDR3. CDR3 sequence (DNA): TGTGCCAGCAGCTTAACGGACAGGGTCGGGTTCTTC. Encoded protein: CASSLTDRVGFF.

The chain combines TRBV7-2 with TRBJ1-5, with 9 nucleotides matching TRBD1. There are 15 residues in the CDR3. The germline V gene has CDR1 SGHTA and CDR2 FQGNSA. The ends lost 4 bases at V and 4 bases at J; junction bases unmatched: 5. CDR3 protein: CASSSRQGENQPQHF. CDR3 DNA: TGTGCCAGCAGCTCACGACAGGGGGAGAATCAGCCCCAGCATTTT.

This CDR3 reads CASSVETSSGNTIYF. The CDR3 bases are TGTGCCAGCAGCGTAGAGACCTCCTCTGGAAACACCATATATTTT. The chain carries TRBV9 and TRBJ1-3; D gene ambiguous. Trimming removed 0 bases from V and 0 bases from J, with 7 bases in between. This CDR3 region has 15 residues. CDR1 SGDLS and CDR2 YYNGEE come from the germline V gene.

The V gene is TRBV30, the J gene TRBJ2-2; 7 nucleotides agree with TRBD1. Germline CDR1 is GTSNPN and CDR2 is SVGIG (reference sequence). V lost 5 bases to trimming and J lost 7 bases; unmatched junction nucleotides: 4. This CDR3 comprises 12 residues. The DNA for the CDR3 is TGTGCCTGGGGACAGGATCACGGGGAGCTGTTTTTT. Translating it yields CAWGQDHGELFF.

The rearrangement links TRBV29-1 to TRBJ2-7; D unclear. This CDR3 has 13 amino acids. Trimming stripped 2 bases from V and 7 bases from J, with 15 bases between. Germline CDR1 reads SQVTM; CDR2 reads ANQGSEA. The CDR3 DNA is TGCAGCGTTGAACGTTTTGGTATTGGAGAGCAGTACTTC. It yields the protein CSVERFGIGEQYF.

The chain carries TRBV7-9 and TRBJ2-3; TRBD1 aligns across 12 bases. The germline V gene encodes CDR1 SEHNR and CDR2 FQNEAQ (reference sequence). There are 16 residues in the CDR3. The V gene end was trimmed by 6 bases and the J gene end by 3 bases; junction bases not matched to a gene: 7. The CDR3 loop reads CASRTGTGGQTDTQYF. For the CDR3, the DNA is TGTGCCAGCAGGACCGGGACAGGGGGCCAAACAGATACGCAGTATTTT.

The chain recombines TRBV27 with TRBJ2-7; unclear D gene. The germline V gene encodes CDR1 MNHEY and CDR2 SMNVEV (reference sequence). The CDR3 is 14 amino acids. Trimming cost V 3 bases and J 4 bases, with 13 bases left between them. For the CDR3, the DNA is TGTGCCAGCAGTTTTCAGGACGGTCGGTACGAGCAGTACTTC. It encodes CASSFQDGRYEQYF.